The sequence of this T cell receptor beta chain was determined in a study of OX40 agonist ivuxolimab in advanced cancers. V dropped 4 bases and J dropped 4 bases, with 12 bases sitting between them. The length of the CDR3 is 14 residues. The germline V gene has CDR1 SGHDT and CDR2 YYEEEE. This clone was picked up a small number of times. Blood sampling was done at baseline, cycle 4 day 1, and cycle 7 day 1. The assay was immunoSEQ multiplex PCR, and TCRdb's table has in-frame clones only and misses some. The table has 71,000 or so clones, about 81% seen once. The receptor comes from an adult with an advanced solid tumor such as melanoma, head and neck, liver or kidney cancer. The sample consisted of CD4+ or CD8+ T cells sorted from blood, taken in a trial of the OX40 agonist ivuxolimab. The chain has TRBV5-6 and TRBJ1-3; no definite D call. Here the CDR3 DNA reads TGTGCCAGCAGCCGCCCGGGCAGGGGAAACACCATATATTTT. Translating it yields CASSRPGRGNTIYF.